This entry describes one T cell receptor beta chain. These data belong to a study of blood T cell repertoires in COVID-19. Study as a whole: Both acute and convalescent COVID-19 samples were obtained from the United States, Italy and Spain.

Using immunoSEQ multiplex PCR, the repertoire was profiled, and TCRdb retains in-frame clones only, with some absent. Of about 55,000 clones listed, 85% to 90% are singletons. Sequenced input: peripheral blood. The sequence was collected from a man between 65 and 79 years old with acute or convalescent COVID-19.

CDR3 bases: TGTGCCAGCTCAATCGACAGGGAAGCTTTCTTT. It is translated as CASSIDREAFF. This chain links TRBV18 with TRBJ1-1; maybe TRBD1 (6 bases). CDR3 length: 11 residues. CDR1 is KGHSH and CDR2 is LQKENI in the germline V gene. With 5 bases removed from V and 8 bases from J, the gap between germline ends came to 9 bases.